Shown below are 11 T cell receptor beta chains from a single sample sequenced in a study of cytomegalovirus exposure and HLA in healthy donors. PCR primers comprised 60 Vbeta and 13 Jbeta primers. TCRdb's table, derived via immunoSEQ multiplex PCR, lists solely in-frame clones and lacks some. This table has roughly 200,000 clones, about 83% appearing once. Sequencing input: PBMCs. The receptors here all came from a female donor in good health and CMV-seronegative.

The rearrangement uses TRBV9 and TRBJ2-7, with 12 bases that match TRBD2. Trimming took 3 bases from V and 1 from J; bases not matched to a gene: 2. The CDR3 length is 15 residues. Looked up from germline, CDR1 is SGDLS and CDR2 is YYNGEE. CDR3 in amino acids: CASSATSGRSYEQYF. The CDR3 region has the DNA TGTGCCAGCAGCGCGACTAGCGGGAGATCCTACGAGCAGTACTTC.

This clone has just one count. In nucleotides, the CDR3 is TGTGCCAGCGTCTCGGGGGGCTCAAGCACAGATACGCAGTATTTT. Translated, it gives CASVSGGSSTDTQYF. The chain recombines TRBV4-2 with TRBJ2-3; tentative D call: TRBD2 (7 bases). In germline, CDR1 is LGHNA, CDR2 YNFKEQ. This CDR3 spans 15 amino acids. V lost 8 bases and J 0 bases, leaving 15 bases between the germline ends.

The V call is TRBV27, the J call TRBJ1-1; no definite D call. V lost 3 bases and J 1 base, leaving 6 bases between the germline ends. Germline V gene sequence: CDR1 MNHEY, CDR2 SMNVEV (reference sequence). There are 13 residues in the CDR3. CDR3 amino acids: CASSFAGNTEAFF. CDR3 sequence (DNA): TGTGCCAGCAGTTTCGCAGGGAACACTGAAGCTTTCTTT.

The V and J genes are TRBV27 and TRBJ1-2, with 10 bases identical to TRBD1. Germline CDR1 is MNHEY and CDR2 is SMNVEV (reference sequence). The V gene end was trimmed by 8 bases and the J gene end by 8 bases; junction bases not matched to a gene: 17. The CDR3 runs 16 residues. This chain's CDR3 is CASGLDRDRGRGGYTF. The CDR3 DNA is TGTGCCAGCGGCCTAGATCGGGACAGGGGAAGAGGGGGCTACACCTTC.

V is TRBV4-1 and J is TRBJ2-3; D unresolved. CDR1 MGHRA and CDR2 YSYEKL come from the germline V gene. The CDR3 has 15 residues. With 5 bases removed from V and 6 bases from J, the gap between germline ends came to 18 bases. CDR3 sequence reads: CASSVLDTAFDTQYF. Here the CDR3 DNA reads TGCGCCAGCAGCGTTCTTGACACTGCTTTTGATACGCAGTATTTT.

This rearrangement joins TRBV7-6 to TRBJ2-7, with 11 bases lining up with TRBD2. The CDR3 is made up of 15 amino acids. The V and J ends lost 4 bases and 4 bases, in that order; junction bases with no gene match: 6. Per the germline V gene, CDR1 is SGHVS and CDR2 is FNYEAQ. This chain's CDR3 is CASSSELAGVYEQYF. As DNA, the CDR3 is TGTGCCAGCAGCTCGGAACTAGCGGGAGTGTACGAGCAGTACTTC.

The chain is built from TRBV7-2 and TRBJ2-5, with D perhaps matching TRBD2 (5 bases). The germline gives CDR1 SGHTA, CDR2 FQGNSA. V shed 4 bases and J shed 2 bases, with 23 bases lying between them. This CDR3 has 18 amino acids. The CDR3 here is CASSSGITLSGLQETQYF. The CDR3 DNA reads TGTGCCAGCAGCTCTGGTATTACCCTCAGCGGCCTGCAAGAGACCCAGTACTTC.

About this clone: Relative to the germline gene, one junction end is altered; a read error may explain this. V gene TRBV4-2 combines with J gene TRBJ2-7; TRBD2 agrees at 9 bases. CDR1 LGHNA and CDR2 YNFKEQ come from the germline V gene. The length of the CDR3 is 15 residues. DNA of the CDR3: TGTGCCAGCAGCCAAGAGAGAAGCGGGAGGATGTTGGTCCGGTTC. Translating it yields CASSQERSGRMLVRF.

This clone showed up just once. One end of the junction varies from germline; a read error may be responsible. The rearrangement uses TRBV7-9 and TRBJ2-7; 10 nucleotides align to TRBD2. CDR1 is SEHNR, CDR2 FQNEAQ, per germline (reference sequence). The CDR3 spans 15 residues. CDR3 in amino acids: CSSSNLAGDTYEQYF. The CDR3 DNA reads as TGTTCCAGCAGCAACCTAGCGGGGGATACCTACGAGCAGTACTTC.

The rearrangement links TRBV18 to TRBJ2-2, with no clear D. The CDR3 sequence is 13 residues long. Germline assignment: CDR1 KGHSH and CDR2 LQKENI. V lost 3 bases, J lost 10 bases, and 12 bases lay in between. The CDR3 spells CASSPRRSLELFF. The DNA for the CDR3 is TGTGCCAGCTCACCGCGCCGTTCGTTGGAGCTGTTTTTT.

With regard to this clone: Mismatch with germline at one junction end may stem from a read error. This chain uses TRBV7-9 with TRBJ2-7; D unresolved. In germline, CDR1 is SEHNR, CDR2 FQNEAQ (reference sequence). The length of the CDR3 is 14 residues. CDR3 residues: CSSSLGSVSYEQYF. The CDR3 bases are TGTTCCAGCAGCTTAGGGTCGGTGTCCTACGAGCAGTACTTC.